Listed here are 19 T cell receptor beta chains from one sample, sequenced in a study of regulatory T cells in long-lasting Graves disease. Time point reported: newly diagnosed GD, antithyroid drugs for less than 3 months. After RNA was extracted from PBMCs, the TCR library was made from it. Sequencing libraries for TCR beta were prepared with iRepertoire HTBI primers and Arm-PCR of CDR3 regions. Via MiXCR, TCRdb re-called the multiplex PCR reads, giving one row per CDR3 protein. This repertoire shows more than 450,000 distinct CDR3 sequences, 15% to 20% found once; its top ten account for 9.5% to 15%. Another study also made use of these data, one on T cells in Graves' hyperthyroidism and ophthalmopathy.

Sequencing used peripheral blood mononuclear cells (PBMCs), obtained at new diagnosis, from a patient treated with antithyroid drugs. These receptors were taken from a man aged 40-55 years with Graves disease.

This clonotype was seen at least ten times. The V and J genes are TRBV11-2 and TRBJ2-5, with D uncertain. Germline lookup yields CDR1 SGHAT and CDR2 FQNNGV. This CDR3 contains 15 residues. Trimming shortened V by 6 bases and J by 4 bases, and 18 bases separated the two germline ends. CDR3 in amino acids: CASSPTRGSGETQYF. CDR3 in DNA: TGTGCCAGCAGTCCAACACGTGGGTCGGGAGAGACCCAGTACTTC.

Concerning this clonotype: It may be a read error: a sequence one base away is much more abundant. The CDR3 DNA follows: TGTGCCAGCAGTGAAGCGGGAGGTCCTTCCTACAATGAGCAGTTCTTC. This translates into CASSEAGGPSYNEQFF. The chain carries TRBV9 and TRBJ2-1; 9 nucleotides align to TRBD2. The germline V gene encodes CDR1 SGDLS and CDR2 YYNGEE. The CDR3 extends over 16 amino acids. Losses at the gene ends were 5 bases for V and 1 base for J; bases not matched to a gene: 7.

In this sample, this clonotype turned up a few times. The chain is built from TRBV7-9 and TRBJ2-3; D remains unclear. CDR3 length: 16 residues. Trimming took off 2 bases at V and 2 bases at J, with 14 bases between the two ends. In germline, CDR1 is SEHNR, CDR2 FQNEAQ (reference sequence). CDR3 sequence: CASSLTTAGPTDTQYF. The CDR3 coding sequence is TGTGCCAGCAGCTTAACCACAGCCGGGCCCACAGATACGCAGTATTTT.

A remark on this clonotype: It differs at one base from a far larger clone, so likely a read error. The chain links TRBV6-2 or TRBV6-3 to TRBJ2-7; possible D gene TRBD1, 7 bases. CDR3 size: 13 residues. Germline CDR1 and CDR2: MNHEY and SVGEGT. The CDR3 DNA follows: TGTGCCACCCGGGAGAGGGGGCCCTACGAGCAGCACTTC. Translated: CATRERGPYEQHF.

The CDR3 region has the DNA TGTGCCAGCAGTGCCCCCGGGGCTCTTAATGAAAAACTGTTTTTT. This codes for CASSAPGALNEKLFF. This rearrangement joins TRBV28 to TRBJ1-4; possibly TRBD1 for D (5 bases). The germline V gene encodes CDR1 MDHEN and CDR2 SYDVKM. The CDR3 is 15 residues long. V was shortened by 5 bases and J by 4 bases, with 14 bases between the two germline ends.

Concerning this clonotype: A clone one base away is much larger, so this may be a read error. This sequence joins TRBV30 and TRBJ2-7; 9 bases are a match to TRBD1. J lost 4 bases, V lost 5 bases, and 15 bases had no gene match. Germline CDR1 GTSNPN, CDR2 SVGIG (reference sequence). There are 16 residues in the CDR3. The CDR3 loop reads CAWGGYGTGKRYEQYF. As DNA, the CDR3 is TGTGCCTGGGGTGGTTACGGGACAGGGAAACGGTACGAGCAGTACTTC. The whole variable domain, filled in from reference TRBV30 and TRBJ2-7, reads SQTIHQWPATLVQPVGSPLSLECTVEGTSNPNLYWYRQAAGRGLQLLFYSVGIGQISSEVPQNLSASRPQDRQFILSSKKLLLSDSGFYLCAWGGYGTGKRYEQYFGPGTRLTVT.

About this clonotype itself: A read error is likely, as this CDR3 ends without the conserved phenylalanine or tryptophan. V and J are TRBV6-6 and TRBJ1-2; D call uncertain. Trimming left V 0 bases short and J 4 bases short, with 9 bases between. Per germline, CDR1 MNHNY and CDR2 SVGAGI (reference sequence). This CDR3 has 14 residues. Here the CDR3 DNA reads TGTGCCAGCAGTTACTCGGAAGCTTCCTATGGCTACACCATC. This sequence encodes CASSYSEASYGYTI.

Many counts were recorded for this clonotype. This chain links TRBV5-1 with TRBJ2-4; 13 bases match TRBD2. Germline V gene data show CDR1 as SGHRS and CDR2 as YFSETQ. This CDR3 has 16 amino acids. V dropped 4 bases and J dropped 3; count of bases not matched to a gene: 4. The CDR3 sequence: CASSTGLAGVKNIQYF. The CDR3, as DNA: TGCGCCAGCAGCACAGGACTAGCGGGAGTCAAAAACATTCAGTACTTC.

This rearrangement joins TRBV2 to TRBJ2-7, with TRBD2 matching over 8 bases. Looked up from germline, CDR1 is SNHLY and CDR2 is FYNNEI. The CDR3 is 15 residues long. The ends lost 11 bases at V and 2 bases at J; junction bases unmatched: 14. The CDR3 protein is CAARAGAGGTYEQYF. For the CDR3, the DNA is TGTGCCGCCAGGGCCGGGGCGGGAGGTACCTACGAGCAGTACTTC.

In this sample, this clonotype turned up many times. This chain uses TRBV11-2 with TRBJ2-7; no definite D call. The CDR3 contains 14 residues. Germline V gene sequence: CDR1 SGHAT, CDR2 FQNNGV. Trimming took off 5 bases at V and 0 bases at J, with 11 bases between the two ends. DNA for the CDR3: TGTGCCAGCAGCCAGTCGGCTTACTCCTACGAGCAGTACTTC. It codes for CASSQSAYSYEQYF.

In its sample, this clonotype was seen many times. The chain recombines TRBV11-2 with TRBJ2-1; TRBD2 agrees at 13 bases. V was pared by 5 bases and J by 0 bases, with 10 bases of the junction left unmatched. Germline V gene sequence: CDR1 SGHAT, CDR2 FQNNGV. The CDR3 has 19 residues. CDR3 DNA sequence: TGTGCCAGCAGCCACGGGACTAGCGGGAAGTCAAGCTCCTACAATGAGCAGTTCTTC. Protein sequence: CASSHGTSGKSSSYNEQFF.

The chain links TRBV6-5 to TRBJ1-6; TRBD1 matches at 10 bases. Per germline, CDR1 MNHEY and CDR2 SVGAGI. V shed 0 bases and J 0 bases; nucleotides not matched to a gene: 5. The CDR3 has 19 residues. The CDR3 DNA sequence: TGTGCCAGCAGTTACTCCGGACAGGGGGTGGGCTCCTATAATTCACCCCTCCACTTT. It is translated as CASSYSGQGVGSYNSPLHF.

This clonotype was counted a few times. The CDR3 protein is CASSLSGTSGGAAFF. Here the CDR3 DNA reads TGTGCCAGCAGCCTATCCGGGACTAGCGGAGGGGCGGCGTTCTTC. The rearrangement joins TRBV9 to TRBJ2-1; 11 nucleotides align to TRBD2. The V and J ends lost 4 bases and 15 bases, in that order; junction bases with no gene match: 15. This CDR3 region has 15 residues. Germline CDR1 is SGDLS and CDR2 is YYNGEE.

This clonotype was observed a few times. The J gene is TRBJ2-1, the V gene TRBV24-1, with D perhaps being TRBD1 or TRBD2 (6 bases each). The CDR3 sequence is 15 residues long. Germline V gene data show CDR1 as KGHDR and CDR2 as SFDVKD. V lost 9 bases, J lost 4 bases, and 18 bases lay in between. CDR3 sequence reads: CATRKGGPLYNEQFF. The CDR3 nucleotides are TGTGCCACCCGTAAGGGGGGCCCCCTGTACAATGAGCAGTTCTTC.

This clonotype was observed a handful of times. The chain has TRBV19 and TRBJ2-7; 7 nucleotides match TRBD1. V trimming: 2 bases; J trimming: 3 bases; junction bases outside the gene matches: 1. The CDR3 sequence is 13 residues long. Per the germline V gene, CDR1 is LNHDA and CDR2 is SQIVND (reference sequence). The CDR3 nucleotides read TGTGCCAGTAGTATAACAGGGGACTACGAGCAGTACTTC. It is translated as CASSITGDYEQYF.

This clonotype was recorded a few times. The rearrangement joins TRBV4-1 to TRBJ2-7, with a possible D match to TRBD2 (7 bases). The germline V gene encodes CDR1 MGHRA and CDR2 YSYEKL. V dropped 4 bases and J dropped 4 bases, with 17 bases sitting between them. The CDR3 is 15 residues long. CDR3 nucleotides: TGCGCCAGCAGCCGACCGGCCGGGGGGCAATACGAGCAGTACTTC. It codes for CASSRPAGGQYEQYF.

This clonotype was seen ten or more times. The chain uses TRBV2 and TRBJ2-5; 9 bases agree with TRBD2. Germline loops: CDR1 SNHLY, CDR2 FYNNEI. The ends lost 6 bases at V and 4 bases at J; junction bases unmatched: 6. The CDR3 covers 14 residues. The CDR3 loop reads CASRSAGGRETQYF. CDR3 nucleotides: TGTGCCAGCAGATCTGCGGGAGGGCGAGAGACCCAGTACTTC. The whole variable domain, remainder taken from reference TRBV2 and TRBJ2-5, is EPEVTQTPSHQVTQMGQEVILRCVPISNHLYFYWYRQILGQKVEFLVSFYNNEISEKSEIFDDQFSVERPDGSNFTLKIRSTKLEDSAMYFCASRSAGGRETQYFGPGTRLLVL.

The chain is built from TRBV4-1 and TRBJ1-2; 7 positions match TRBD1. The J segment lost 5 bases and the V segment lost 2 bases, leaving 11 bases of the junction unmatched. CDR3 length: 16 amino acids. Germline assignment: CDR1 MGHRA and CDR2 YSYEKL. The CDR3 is CASSQPRQGQHYGYTF. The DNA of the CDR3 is TGCGCCAGCAGCCAACCGCGACAGGGACAACATTATGGCTACACCTTC.

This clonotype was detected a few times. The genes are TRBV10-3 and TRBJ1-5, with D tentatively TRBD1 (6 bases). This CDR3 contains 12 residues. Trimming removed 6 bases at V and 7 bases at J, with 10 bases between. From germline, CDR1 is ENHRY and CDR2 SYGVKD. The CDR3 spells CAISTGNQPQHF. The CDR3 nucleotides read TGTGCCATCAGCACAGGGAACCAGCCCCAGCATTTT.